Each of the 18 T cell receptor beta chains below was sequenced from the same sample in a study of blood T cells in healthy people across ages. A second roughly 6 to 12 cycle PCR used barcoded and J-beta primers. TCRdb re-derived calls from the 5' RACE reads in MiXCR, one entry per CDR3 protein. The table has over 1,500,000 distinct CDR3 sequences, about 39% seen once; the top ten hold about 23%. The sample comprised blood. Receptors were obtained from a human donor in good health.

This clonotype was seen a handful of times. The chain carries TRBV20-1 and TRBJ2-5; D ambiguous. The CDR3 length is 12 residues. Trimming took 6 bases from V and 3 from J, leaving 11 bases between them. Germline-derived CDR1 and CDR2 are DFQATT and SNEGSKA (reference sequence). The CDR3 DNA sequence: TGCAGTGCCACCAATAGGGAAGAGACCCAGTACTTC. Encoded protein: CSATNREETQYF.

The chain carries TRBV4-3 and TRBJ2-3; 10 nucleotides match TRBD1. Germline CDR1 reads LGHNA; CDR2 reads YSLEER. The ends lost 2 bases at V and 3 bases at J; junction bases unmatched: 2. This CDR3 region has 15 residues. In nucleotides, the CDR3 is TGCGCCAGCAGCCAAAGGGGACAGGGGACAGATACGCAGTATTTT. Amino acids: CASSQRGQGTDTQYF.

This sequence joins TRBV12-3 or TRBV12-4 and TRBJ2-5; TRBD1 matches 8 bases. V was pared by 7 bases and J by 1 base, with 5 bases of the junction left unmatched. The CDR3 sequence is 14 residues long. CDR3 amino acids: CASTQTGGQETQYF. DNA for the CDR3: TGTGCCAGCACCCAAACAGGGGGCCAAGAGACCCAGTACTTC.

This chain links TRBV5-1 with TRBJ2-5; D possibly corresponds to TRBD2 (6 bases). From germline, CDR1 is SGHRS and CDR2 YFSETQ. This CDR3 region has 16 residues. V dropped 0 bases and J dropped 5 bases, with 17 bases sitting between them. The DNA for the CDR3 is TGCGCCAGCAGCTTGGTGCCCGGGTCGGGGAGGGAGACCCAGTACTTC. It encodes CASSLVPGSGRETQYF.

The chain joins TRBV6-5 to TRBJ2-2; 7 bases align to TRBD1. Germline CDR1 MNHEY, CDR2 SVGAGI. The CDR3 totals 14 residues. V was clipped by 7 bases and J by 1 base; unmatched bases: 3. CDR3 region: CASMGTVNTGELFF. The CDR3 DNA sequence: TGTGCCAGCATGGGGACAGTGAACACCGGGGAGCTGTTTTTT.

This clonotype was counted a single time. Possible read error: a much larger clone is one base away. The rearrangement uses TRBV12-5 and TRBJ2-1; possibly TRBD1 for D (6 bases). The CDR3 is 15 amino acids. Germline CDR1 reads LGHNT; CDR2 reads FRNRAP. V was trimmed by 3 bases and J by 10 bases, leaving 19 bases between them. The chain's CDR3 is CASGFPTGPSYEQFF. The CDR3 region has the DNA TGTGCTAGTGGTTTTCCCACAGGGCCCTCCTACGAGCAGTTCTTC.

In this sample, this clonotype turned up a few times. In nucleotides, the CDR3 is TGTGCCAGCAGTGAATTTGGGGGCAGCTCCTACGAGCAGTACTTC. Translating it yields CASSEFGGSSYEQYF. This rearrangement joins TRBV25-1 to TRBJ2-7; tentatively, D is TRBD1 (6 bases). V lost 1 base and J lost 0, with 10 bases in between. CDR3 length: 15 residues. Germline V gene sequence: CDR1 MGHDK, CDR2 SYGVNS.

This clonotype occurred a few times. This likely came from a read error, as a far larger clone is one base away. V and J are TRBV2 and TRBJ2-3; D is ambiguous. In germline, CDR1 is SNHLY, CDR2 FYNNEI. V was shortened by 7 bases and J by 1 base, with 6 bases between the two germline ends. This CDR3 comprises 12 residues. CDR3 coding DNA: TGTGCCAGCATCTTTGGCACAGATACGCAGTATTTT. Amino acids: CASIFGTDTQYF. Drawing the rest from reference TRBV2 and TRBJ2-3, the complete variable domain is EPEVTQTPSHQVTQMGQEVILRCVPISNHLYFYWYRQILGQKVEFLVSFYNNEISEKSEIFDDQFSVERPDGSNFTLKIRSTKLEDSAMYFCASIFGTDTQYFGPGTRLTVL.

The chain employs TRBV5-1 and TRBJ2-1; no clear D. Germline-derived CDR1 and CDR2 are SGHRS and YFSETQ. This CDR3 is built from 15 residues. V lost 2 bases to trimming and J lost 0 bases, with 9 bases between them. The CDR3 region has the DNA TGCGCCAGCAGCTTTAAGGATAGCTCCTACAATGAGCAGTTCTTC. Translating it yields CASSFKDSSYNEQFF.

This clonotype has only a few counts. This chain uses TRBV4-3 with TRBJ1-1, with a tentative D call TRBD1 (5 bases). Germline CDR1 and CDR2: LGHNA and YSLEER. Trimming shortened V by 4 bases and J by 11 bases, and 20 bases separated the two germline ends. The CDR3 runs to 14 residues. CDR3 loop: CASSPPGGAGVAFF. As DNA, the CDR3 is TGCGCCAGCAGCCCCCCGGGAGGGGCTGGGGTGGCTTTCTTT.

The rearrangement uses TRBV20-1 and TRBJ2-5; tentatively, D is TRBD2 (6 bases). Trimming stripped 2 bases from V and 0 bases from J, with 10 bases between. There are 14 residues in the CDR3. CDR1 DFQATT and CDR2 SNEGSKA come from the germline V gene (reference sequence). The CDR3 sequence: CSARTTRDQETQYF. CDR3 bases: TGCAGTGCTAGAACGACTAGAGACCAAGAGACCCAGTACTTC.

This chain joins TRBV28 and TRBJ2-1; D may match TRBD1 or TRBD2 (5 bases each). With 6 bases removed from V and 7 bases from J, the gap between germline ends came to 19 bases. CDR3 size: 15 residues. The germline CDR1 and CDR2 sequences are MDHEN and SYDVKM. The CDR3 sequence: CASSALRDVWNEQFF. CDR3 DNA sequence: TGTGCCAGCAGCGCCCTAAGGGACGTATGGAATGAGCAGTTCTTC.

About this clonotype itself: Mismatch with germline at one junction end may stem from a read error. This sequence joins TRBV10-3 and TRBJ1-2; D remains ambiguous. The CDR3 is made up of 14 amino acids. Per the germline V gene, CDR1 is ENHRY and CDR2 is SYGVKD. CDR3 sequence (DNA): TGTGCCACCAGTGACCCCGCGACTGGTAATGGCTACACCTTC. Residues: CATSDPATGNGYTF.

V is TRBV7-8 and J is TRBJ2-7; 7 nucleotides line up with TRBD1. The J segment lost 2 bases and the V segment lost 2 bases, leaving 18 bases of the junction unmatched. The V gene's germline CDR1 is SGHVS and CDR2 FQNEAQ. There are 19 residues in the CDR3. CDR3 residues: CASSLSPVPLRDSPYEQYF. The CDR3 DNA sequence: TGTGCCAGCAGCTTATCGCCCGTTCCCCTCCGGGACAGTCCCTACGAGCAGTACTTC.

This clonotype was counted between two and nine times. J is TRBJ1-2 and V is TRBV10-3, with D perhaps TRBD1 (6 bases). The CDR3 has 13 residues. Germline CDR1 ENHRY, CDR2 SYGVKD. V lost 7 bases and J lost 2, with 11 bases in between. This CDR3 is CAINREMNYGYTF. CDR3 DNA sequence: TGTGCCATCAACAGGGAAATGAACTATGGCTACACCTTC.

This clonotype was seen at least ten times. The V call is TRBV29-1, the J call TRBJ2-1; D unclear. CDR1 is SQVTM, CDR2 ANQGSEA, per germline. The CDR3 is made up of 10 amino acids. V dropped 6 bases and J dropped 15 bases, with 15 bases sitting between them. DNA for the CDR3: TGCAGCGTGATAAGCGTAGACCGGTTCTTC. It is translated as CSVISVDRFF.

The sample holds a few counts of this clonotype. The genes are TRBV13 and TRBJ2-7; 8 nucleotides agree with TRBD2. The trim removed 5 bases at V and 2 bases at J, leaving 8 bases unmatched. The CDR3 totals 15 residues. Germline assignment: CDR1 PRHDT and CDR2 FYEKMQ (reference sequence). The CDR3: CASSPAGGGTYEQYF. Here the CDR3 DNA reads TGTGCCAGCAGCCCTGCGGGGGGCGGTACCTACGAGCAGTACTTC.

The table lists this clonotype with many counts. The chain joins TRBV7-2 to TRBJ2-3, with D tentatively TRBD1 (6 bases). The CDR3 is made up of 15 amino acids. CDR1 and CDR2 from the germline V gene are SGHTA and FQGNSA. With 6 bases removed from V and 5 bases from J, the gap between germline ends came to 18 bases. The CDR3, as DNA: TGTGCCAGCAGGCTCACTATCTCCAGGGGAGATACGCAGTATTTT. This sequence encodes CASRLTISRGDTQYF.